Given below is one T cell receptor (beta chain) in context. The CDR3 length is 14 residues. CDR1 SGHVS and CDR2 FQNEAQ come from the germline V gene. The V gene lost 5 bases and the J gene lost 5 bases, with 12 bases spanning the gap. These data originate in a study of blood T cell repertoires in COVID-19. Study information: The study drew acute and convalescent COVID-19 samples from the United States, Italy and Spain. In each case, the material was cDNA or gDNA derived from T cells, B-cell-depleted T cells, or PBMCs.

In the study's own analysis: Reference gene primer amplification gave nucleated cell count estimates. TCRdb's table, derived via immunoSEQ multiplex PCR, lists solely in-frame clones and lacks some. That table supplies the V and J calls and clone size; D and trimming were determined from the DNA. The table has 35,000 to 50,000 clones, 69% seen once. The sequence derives from an older man with acute or convalescent COVID-19. Sequencing was performed on peripheral blood. This chain connects TRBV7-8 to TRBJ1-4; D is possibly TRBD1 (6 bases). Here the CDR3 DNA reads TGTGCCAGCAGCGGGGGCCCTCTGAATGAAAAACTGTTTTTT. Translating it yields CASSGGPLNEKLFF. The variable domain in full, with the rest retrieved from reference TRBV7-8 and TRBJ1-4, is GAGVSQSPRYKVAKRGQDVALRCDPISGHVSLFWYQQALGQGPEFLTYFQNEAQLDKSGLPSDRFFAERPEGSVSTLKIQRTQQEDSAVYLCASSGGPLNEKLFFGSGTQLSVL.